These 28 T cell receptor beta chains came from one sample sequenced in a study of T cell responses to AZD1222 COVID-19 vaccine. Generated by immunoSEQ multiplex PCR, the TCRdb table keeps only in-frame clones and is missing some. The data show 30,000 to 35,000 clones, about 80% seen once. The sequencing used peripheral blood, collected 28 days after the second AZD1222 dose. Every receptor here comes from an adult who received the AZD1222 COVID-19 vaccine.

The chain carries TRBV19 and TRBJ2-2; D not certain. CDR1 LNHDA and CDR2 SQIVND come from the germline V gene (reference sequence). CDR3 length: 13 residues. Between the trimmed V and J ends, which lost 0 bases and 5 bases, there was a span of 4 bases. CDR3 coding DNA: TGTGCCAGTAGTATAGAAGGGACCGGGGAGCTGTTTTTT. It translates to CASSIEGTGELFF.

The rearrangement joins TRBV6-5 to TRBJ2-1, with 7 bases matching TRBD2. Germline V gene sequence: CDR1 MNHEY, CDR2 SVGAGI. This CDR3 is built from 13 residues. Germline trimming cut 8 bases from V and 10 bases from J; bases unmatched to any gene: 11. CDR3 loop: CASVPSGATEQFF. CDR3 in DNA: TGTGCCAGCGTTCCTAGCGGAGCTACAGAGCAGTTCTTC.

The chain joins TRBV11-2 to TRBJ2-1, with D maybe TRBD2 (5 bases). Between the trimmed V and J ends, which lost 0 bases and 4 bases, there was a span of 10 bases. The length of the CDR3 is 15 residues. Germline V gives CDR1 SGHAT, CDR2 FQNNGV. The CDR3 here is CASSLDRSGYNEQFF. The CDR3 DNA sequence: TGTGCCAGCAGCTTAGATAGAAGCGGATACAATGAGCAGTTCTTC.

This chain joins TRBV11-3 and TRBJ2-1, with D maybe TRBD2 (6 bases). The CDR3 covers 14 residues. Trimming removed 4 bases from V and 0 bases from J, with 7 bases in between. CDR1 is SGHNT and CDR2 is YENEEA in the germline V gene. The CDR3 DNA reads TGTGCCAGCAGCTCGGGACTCTCCTACAATGAGCAGTTCTTC. Its protein is CASSSGLSYNEQFF.

The chain has TRBV6-5 and TRBJ1-4, with D possibly being TRBD1 (6 bases). The V end lost 8 bases, the J end lost 5 bases, and 15 bases lay between the germline ends. Germline CDR1 is MNHEY and CDR2 is SVGAGI. The CDR3 has 14 amino acids. Here the CDR3 reads CASLMGGANEKLFF. CDR3 DNA sequence: TGTGCCAGCCTTATGGGGGGGGCAAATGAAAAACTGTTTTTT.

This chain links TRBV7-8 with TRBJ2-3; the D is unclear. V gave up 2 bases and J gave up 2 bases, with 11 bases separating them. The CDR3 length is 15 residues. The germline V gene encodes CDR1 SGHVS and CDR2 FQNEAQ. CDR3: CASSLYFQATDTQYF. CDR3 DNA sequence: TGTGCCAGCAGCTTATACTTTCAGGCCACAGATACGCAGTATTTT.

V and J are TRBV9 and TRBJ1-4; tentatively, D is TRBD1 (5 bases). Germline values: CDR1 SGDLS, CDR2 YYNGEE. CDR3 length equals 14 residues. Trimming removed 6 bases from V and 0 bases from J, with 9 bases in between. The CDR3 loop is CASTPGTTNEKLFF. In nucleotides, the CDR3 is TGTGCCAGCACCCCAGGGACAACTAATGAAAAACTGTTTTTT.

V is TRBV4-1 and J is TRBJ1-2; the match to TRBD1 covers 7 bases. In germline, CDR1 is MGHRA, CDR2 YSYEKL. The V and J ends lost 4 bases and 4 bases, in that order; junction bases with no gene match: 6. The CDR3 has 14 residues. CDR3 sequence (DNA): TGCGCCAGCAGCCCGGAGGGACAGTTCTATGGCTACACCTTC. Protein product: CASSPEGQFYGYTF.

V gene TRBV19 combines with J gene TRBJ1-5; D is possibly TRBD1 (6 bases). Germline V gene sequence: CDR1 LNHDA, CDR2 SQIVND (reference sequence). The CDR3 has 14 amino acids. V lost 10 bases to trimming and J lost 2 bases, with 15 bases between them. CDR3 in DNA: TGTGCCACCAAGGAGGGGGTTGGCAATCAGCCCCAGCATTTT. Translating gives CATKEGVGNQPQHF.

The CDR3 DNA is TGTGCCAGCAGCTTAGTTGCCCCCTGGGAGGGAAGGGGCCATGGCTACACCTTC. Translation: CASSLVAPWEGRGHGYTF. V and J are TRBV7-2 and TRBJ1-2, with D perhaps TRBD1 (5 bases). Germline V gene lookup returns CDR1 SGHTA and CDR2 FQGNSA. The V gene lost 1 base and the J gene lost 6 bases, with 24 bases spanning the gap. CDR3 length equals 18 residues.

This sequence joins TRBV5-1 and TRBJ2-4; D unresolved. The CDR3 consists of 17 residues. The V and J ends lost 1 base and 0 bases respectively, with 14 bases between them. Germline loops: CDR1 SGHRS, CDR2 YFSETQ. The CDR3 region has the DNA TGCGCCAGCAGCTTGAATACGGGCCCAGTAGCCAAAAACATTCAGTACTTC. Encoded protein: CASSLNTGPVAKNIQYF.

The gene calls are TRBV24-1 and TRBJ2-3; the D gene is possibly TRBD1 (6 bases). This CDR3 region has 15 residues. Trimming removed 4 bases at V and 4 bases at J, with 14 bases between. Germline-derived CDR1 and CDR2 are KGHDR and SFDVKD. The CDR3 nucleotides are TGTGCCACCAGTGACTCCAGGGGTTTGGCAGATACGCAGTATTTT. Amino acids: CATSDSRGLADTQYF.

The genes are TRBV10-1 and TRBJ1-1; a weak D match, TRBD1 (5 bases). The V gene lost 2 bases and the J gene lost 4 bases, with 11 bases spanning the gap. The CDR3 extends over 14 amino acids. CDR1 and CDR2 (germline): WNHNN, SYGVQD (reference sequence). CDR3 DNA sequence: TGCGCCAGCAGTGAGGAAGGGGACCCCACTGAAGCTTTCTTT. Translated, it gives CASSEEGDPTEAFF.

The gene calls are TRBV7-3 and TRBJ2-2, with TRBD2 matching over 7 bases. The CDR3 length is 16 residues. The V gene end was trimmed by 1 base and the J gene end by 5 bases; junction bases not matched to a gene: 7. Germline CDR1 is SGHTA and CDR2 is FQGTGA. CDR3 DNA sequence: TGTGCCAGCAGCTTAAGGATGGCGGGAGATACCGGGGAGCTGTTTTTT. It encodes CASSLRMAGDTGELFF.

The chain recombines TRBV30 with TRBJ2-2; D not certain. V dropped 3 bases and J dropped 6 bases, with 11 bases sitting between them. Germline V gene data show CDR1 as GTSNPN and CDR2 as SVGIG (reference sequence). This CDR3 spans 13 amino acids. This CDR3 reads CAWRGRYPGELFF. CDR3 DNA: TGTGCCTGGAGGGGCCGGTACCCCGGGGAGCTGTTTTTT.

This rearrangement joins TRBV6-5 to TRBJ1-5; perhaps TRBD1 as D (5 bases). The CDR3 has 14 amino acids. Germline CDR1 is MNHEY and CDR2 is SVGAGI. V was shortened by 5 bases and J by 3 bases, with 11 bases between the two germline ends. This chain's CDR3 is CASSTWGDNQPQHF. The CDR3, as DNA: TGTGCCAGCAGTACCTGGGGGGACAATCAGCCCCAGCATTTT.

The chain links TRBV6-5 to TRBJ1-2, with TRBD1 matching 9 bases. Unmatched junction bases numbered 3, after V lost 5 bases and J lost 2 bases. From germline, CDR1 is MNHEY and CDR2 SVGAGI. The CDR3 covers 14 residues. Here the CDR3 reads CASSTGTGNYGYTF. DNA of the CDR3: TGTGCCAGCAGTACCGGGACAGGGAACTATGGCTACACCTTC.

The genes are TRBV28 and TRBJ2-7, with TRBD2 matching 14 bases. Germline V lookup: CDR1 MDHEN, CDR2 SYDVKM. The CDR3 spans 16 residues. V shed 5 bases, J shed 1 base, and the junction held 4 bases outside the gene matches. The CDR3 is CASSLGLAGGSYEQYV. CDR3 coding DNA: TGTGCCAGCAGTCTCGGACTAGCGGGAGGTTCCTACGAGCAGTACGTC.

J is TRBJ1-2 and V is TRBV6-5; TRBD1 matches at 11 bases. Trimming cost V 6 bases and J 12 bases; bases outside gene matches: 9. The germline V gene encodes CDR1 MNHEY and CDR2 SVGAGI. This CDR3 is 13 amino acids long. Here the CDR3 reads CASSPDRGRPHTF. CDR3 bases: TGTGCCAGCAGCCCGGACAGGGGGCGTCCCCACACCTTC.

The chain combines TRBV4-2 with TRBJ1-2, with 8 bases that match TRBD1. Germline CDR1 reads LGHNA; CDR2 reads YNFKEQ. V shed 4 bases and J 12 bases; nucleotides not matched to a gene: 16. CDR3 length: 15 residues. CDR3 DNA sequence: TGTGCCAGCAGCCGACAAGGAGCGGAGCAGGGGGCGGACACCTTC. Protein: CASSRQGAEQGADTF.

This chain connects TRBV5-4 to TRBJ2-1; D may be TRBD2 (5 bases). The CDR3 has 14 residues. CDR1 is SGHNT and CDR2 is YYREEE in the germline V gene (reference sequence). V gave up 4 bases and J gave up 9 bases, with 17 bases separating them. CDR3 residues: CASSPRSSGIEQFF. CDR3 bases: TGTGCCAGCAGCCCACGGTCTTCGGGGATTGAGCAGTTCTTC.

V and J are TRBV12-3 or TRBV12-4 and TRBJ2-7; the D is unclear. The CDR3 spans 12 residues. Between the trimmed V and J ends, which lost 4 bases and 4 bases, there was a span of 8 bases. The CDR3 is CASSSDRYEQYF. The CDR3 region has the DNA TGTGCCAGCAGTTCGGACCGATACGAGCAGTACTTC.

V usage is TRBV7-9 and J usage is TRBJ2-7, with TRBD1 as a possible D gene (6 bases). The CDR3 sequence is 16 residues long. The germline CDR1 and CDR2 sequences are SEHNR and FQNEAQ (reference sequence). The ends were cut back, 4 bases at V and 5 bases at J, with 21 bases in the middle. CDR3 sequence (DNA): TGTGCCAGCAGCTCCTCCCCCAGGGGTCGTGGGCACGAGCAGTACTTC. Its protein product is CASSSSPRGRGHEQYF.

A single count supports this clone. The CDR3 DNA sequence: TGTGCCAGCACTGGAGAGGATAGCAATCAGCCCCAGCATTTT. Translation gives CASTGEDSNQPQHF. The chain has TRBV6-5 and TRBJ1-5, with D hard to call. Per germline, CDR1 MNHEY and CDR2 SVGAGI. This CDR3 is 14 amino acids long. V was shortened by 7 bases and J by 0 bases, with 10 bases between the two germline ends.

The chain recombines TRBV7-2 with TRBJ2-5; D is ambiguous. Deletions cut 6 bases from V and 5 bases from J, with 13 bases between. Germline lookup yields CDR1 SGHTA and CDR2 FQGNSA. The CDR3 sequence is 13 residues long. The CDR3 DNA reads as TGTGCCAGCAGTCCCCAGGCCGGGGAGACCCAGTACTTC. Translated: CASSPQAGETQYF.

This chain links TRBV3-1 (or the pseudogene TRBV3-2) with TRBJ2-7; 11 bases map to TRBD2. The ends lost 3 bases at V and 3 bases at J; junction bases unmatched: 7. Looked up from germline, CDR1 is LGHDT and CDR2 is YNNKEL (reference sequence). This CDR3 contains 16 residues. CDR3 nucleotides: TGTGCCAGCAGCCACCCGGGACTAGCGGAAAACTACGAGCAGTACGTC. Protein sequence: CASSHPGLAENYEQYV.

This chain links TRBV18 with TRBJ2-7; weak D call: TRBD2 (5 bases). CDR1 is KGHSH, CDR2 LQKENI, per germline. The CDR3 is made up of 14 amino acids. Trimming took off 1 base at V and 5 bases at J, with 12 bases between the two ends. CDR3 sequence: CASSPREMGNEQYV. CDR3 coding DNA: TGTGCCAGCTCACCACGGGAGATGGGCAACGAGCAGTACGTC.

The chain is built from TRBV10-1 and TRBJ2-1, with D possibly being TRBD2 (5 bases). V was shortened by 2 bases and J by 3 bases, with 14 bases between the two germline ends. CDR1 and CDR2 from the germline V gene are WNHNN and SYGVQD (reference sequence). CDR3 length equals 16 residues. CDR3 DNA: TGCGCCAGCAGTGAGAAGAGGGTGGAGTTCTACAATGAGCAGTTCTTC. Amino acid sequence: CASSEKRVEFYNEQFF.